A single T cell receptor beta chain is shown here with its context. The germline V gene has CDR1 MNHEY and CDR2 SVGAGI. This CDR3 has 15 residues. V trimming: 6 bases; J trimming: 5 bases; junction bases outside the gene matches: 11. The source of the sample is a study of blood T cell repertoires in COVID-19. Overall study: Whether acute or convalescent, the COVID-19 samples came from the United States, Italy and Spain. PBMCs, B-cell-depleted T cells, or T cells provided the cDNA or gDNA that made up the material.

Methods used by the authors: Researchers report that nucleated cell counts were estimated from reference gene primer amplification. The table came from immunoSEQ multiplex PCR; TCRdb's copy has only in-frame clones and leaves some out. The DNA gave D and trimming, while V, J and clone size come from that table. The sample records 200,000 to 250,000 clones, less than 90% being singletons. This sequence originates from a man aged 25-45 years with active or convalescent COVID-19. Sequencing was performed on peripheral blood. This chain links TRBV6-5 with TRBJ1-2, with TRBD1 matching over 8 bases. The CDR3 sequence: CASSRPRTGNYGYTF. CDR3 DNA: TGTGCCAGCAGCCGCCCGCGGACAGGGAATTATGGCTACACCTTC.